The next 22 T cell receptor beta chains were all read from a single sample in a study of immune evolution from preneoplasia to lung adenocarcinoma. Produced via immunoSEQ multiplex PCR; TCRdb's table is partial and in-frame only. The sample has some 9,200 clones, roughly three quarters seen once. Sequenced sample: FFPE lung adenocarcinoma in situ tissue. The origin of the receptors is an older person with lung adenocarcinoma.

The J gene is TRBJ2-5, the V gene TRBV5-1; D possibly corresponds to TRBD1 (5 bases). Trimming stripped 1 base from V and 2 bases from J, with 9 bases between. The CDR3 contains 14 residues. Germline CDR1 reads SGHRS; CDR2 reads YFSETQ. The CDR3 loop is CASSLIAGQETQYF. The CDR3 nucleotides read TGCGCCAGCAGCTTGATAGCAGGGCAAGAGACCCAGTACTTC.

V and J are TRBV14 and TRBJ2-4; D not resolved. CDR1 is SGHDN, CDR2 FVKESK, per germline. Deletions cut 1 base from V and 3 bases from J, with 10 bases between. The length of the CDR3 is 15 residues. The CDR3 spells CASSQGDNFKNIQYF. The CDR3 DNA reads TGTGCCAGCAGCCAAGGAGACAATTTCAAAAACATTCAGTACTTC.

The V and J genes are TRBV2 and TRBJ1-6, with 10 bases lining up with TRBD1. V lost 8 bases to trimming and J lost 7 bases; unmatched junction nucleotides: 11. This CDR3 is 16 amino acids long. CDR1 is SNHLY, CDR2 FYNNEI, per germline. The CDR3 DNA is TGTGCCAGCTGTTTGGACGGACAGGGGGGAAATTCACCCCTCCACTTT. This gives the protein CASCLDGQGGNSPLHF.

The chain combines TRBV2 with TRBJ1-5, with unresolved D. Germline CDR1 reads SNHLY; CDR2 reads FYNNEI. V gave up 8 bases and J gave up 4 bases, with 12 bases separating them. CDR3 length: 13 residues. CDR3 DNA: TGTGCCAGCCGGGGAGATGGTAATCAGCCCCAGCATTTT. Translated, it gives CASRGDGNQPQHF.

The chain couples TRBV25-1 to TRBJ1-3; possible D gene TRBD1, 5 bases. With 2 bases removed from V and 3 bases from J, the gap between germline ends came to 11 bases. This CDR3 spans 15 amino acids. CDR1 and CDR2 from the germline V gene are MGHDK and SYGVNS. The CDR3 coding sequence is TGTGCCAGCAGTGAAATAGGGGAAGGTGGAAACACCATATATTTT. Translated: CASSEIGEGGNTIYF.

The chain is built from TRBV5-6 and TRBJ2-4, with 9 bases that match TRBD1. V lost 4 bases to trimming and J lost 8 bases; unmatched junction nucleotides: 10. Per the germline V gene, CDR1 is SGHDT and CDR2 is YYEEEE. There are 15 residues in the CDR3. The CDR3 loop reads CASSRGQGKGDIQYF. The CDR3 nucleotides are TGTGCCAGCAGCCGCGGACAGGGGAAGGGGGACATTCAGTACTTC.

The rearrangement uses TRBV30 and TRBJ2-5, with D perhaps TRBD1 or TRBD2 (6 bases each). V lost 1 base to trimming and J lost 5 bases, with 11 bases between them. The CDR3 runs 13 residues. The V gene's germline CDR1 is GTSNPN and CDR2 SVGIG (reference sequence). Here the CDR3 reads CAWSGTGRETQYF. In DNA form, the CDR3 reads TGTGCCTGGAGTGGAACAGGGAGGGAGACCCAGTACTTC.

This sequence joins TRBV4-1 and TRBJ1-2; 10 positions agree with TRBD1. This CDR3 region has 15 residues. Germline V gene data show CDR1 as MGHRA and CDR2 as YSYEKL. V was pared by 4 bases and J by 2 bases, with 4 bases of the junction left unmatched. The CDR3 protein is CASSLGTGANYGYTF. The CDR3 coding sequence is TGCGCCAGCAGCCTCGGGACAGGGGCGAACTATGGCTACACCTTC.

This chain connects TRBV5-1 to TRBJ2-3; D might be TRBD2 (6 bases). Trimming took 4 bases from V and 2 from J, leaving 14 bases between them. The CDR3 is made up of 15 amino acids. Germline lookup yields CDR1 SGHRS and CDR2 YFSETQ. CDR3 sequence: CASSLGGANTDTQYF. The CDR3 DNA follows: TGCGCCAGCAGCCTCGGGGGAGCAAACACAGATACGCAGTATTTT.

The chain has TRBV9 and TRBJ2-5; 7 bases are shared with TRBD2. Germline V gene lookup returns CDR1 SGDLS and CDR2 YYNGEE. With 0 bases clipped from V and 0 bases from J, the junction kept 2 bases outside the gene matches. The length of the CDR3 is 15 residues. The CDR3: CASSVDGGNQETQYF. Here the CDR3 DNA reads TGTGCCAGCAGCGTAGACGGGGGGAACCAAGAGACCCAGTACTTC.

About this clone itself: An end of the junction does not agree with germline; a read error may underlie this. The chain joins TRBV6-1 to TRBJ2-4; D not certain. CDR1 and CDR2 from the germline V gene are MNHNS and SASEGT. The CDR3 is made up of 12 amino acids. The CDR3 reads CASSEITGIRSF. Here the CDR3 DNA reads TGTGCCAGCAGTGAAATTACCGGCATAAGGAGTTTC.

The V call is TRBV27, the J call TRBJ1-4; 7 bases agree with TRBD1. V lost 5 bases and J lost 3; bases outside the gene matches: 3. The CDR3 sequence is 14 residues long. The germline V gene encodes CDR1 MNHEY and CDR2 SMNVEV (reference sequence). CDR3 protein: CASSQGDANEKLFF. Written as DNA, the CDR3 is TGTGCCAGCAGTCAGGGGGACGCTAATGAAAAACTGTTTTTT.

The chain carries TRBV19 and TRBJ1-6, with unresolved D. The germline CDR1 and CDR2 sequences are LNHDA and SQIVND (reference sequence). Trimming cost V 0 bases and J 7 bases, with 16 bases left between them. This CDR3 has 17 amino acids. CDR3 residues: CASSIERRPYINSPLHF. Here the CDR3 DNA reads TGTGCCAGTAGTATAGAGAGACGGCCCTACATAAATTCACCCCTCCACTTT.

The chain uses TRBV5-8 and TRBJ2-3; TRBD2 agrees at 10 bases. With 3 bases clipped from V and 1 base from J, the junction kept 5 bases outside the gene matches. CDR3 length: 16 amino acids. The germline V gene encodes CDR1 SGHTS and CDR2 YDEGEE. CDR3 sequence: CASSSHLAGGTDTQYF. CDR3 DNA: TGTGCCAGCAGCTCCCACCTAGCGGGGGGCACAGATACGCAGTATTTT. The variable domain in full, completed from reference TRBV5-8 and TRBJ2-3, reads EAGVTQSPTHLIKTRGQQATLRCSPISGHTSVYWYQQALGLGLQFLLWYDEGEERNRGNFPPRFSGRQFPNYSSELNVNALELEDSALYLCASSSHLAGGTDTQYFGPGTRLTVL.

The chain joins TRBV2 to TRBJ2-3, with 9 bases matching TRBD1. CDR1 is SNHLY, CDR2 FYNNEI, per germline. The J segment lost 4 bases and the V segment lost 3 bases, leaving 5 bases of the junction unmatched. The length of the CDR3 is 15 residues. The CDR3 sequence is CASSDGQGRSDTQYF. DNA of the CDR3: TGTGCCAGCAGTGACGGACAGGGGCGTTCAGATACGCAGTATTTT.

In its sample, this clone was seen once. The V and J genes are TRBV4-3 and TRBJ2-5; 7 positions match TRBD1. The DNA end lines up better with TRBJ2-7; the J call may be wrong. The CDR3 has 14 residues. Germline V gives CDR1 LGHNA, CDR2 YSLEER. DNA of the CDR3: TGCGCCAGCAGCCAAGATCGGACAGGCTACGAGCAGTACTTC. Amino acid sequence: CASSQDRTGYEQYF.

The rearrangement uses TRBV11-2 and TRBJ2-3, with 8 nucleotides matching TRBD1. Germline V gene sequence: CDR1 SGHAT, CDR2 FQNNGV. The CDR3 loop spans 16 amino acids. V dropped 5 bases and J dropped 0; count of bases not matched to a gene: 7. The DNA for the CDR3 is TGTGCCAGCAGCCCCCGGACAGGGCGAAGCACAGATACGCAGTATTTT. Translated, it gives CASSPRTGRSTDTQYF.

The count of this clone is one. The chain has TRBV9 and TRBJ2-7, with D tentatively TRBD1 (6 bases). CDR1 SGDLS and CDR2 YYNGEE come from the germline V gene. The CDR3 is made up of 13 amino acids. V lost 1 base and J lost 5, with 10 bases in between. CDR3 bases: TGTGCCAGCAGCGTAACAGGGTTGGACGAGCAGTACTTC. This gives the protein CASSVTGLDEQYF.

The chain uses TRBV7-2 and TRBJ1-5; D unclear. The CDR3 loop spans 13 amino acids. Trimming left V 1 base short and J 4 bases short, with 5 bases between. Germline V CDR1 and CDR2: SGHTA, FQGNSA. The CDR3 loop reads CASSLDRNQPQHF. CDR3 nucleotide sequence: TGTGCCAGCAGCTTAGACCGGAATCAGCCCCAGCATTTT.

This clone showed up just a few times. For the CDR3, the DNA is TGTGCCAGCAGCTTCCGACAGGGGTATTCACCCCTCCACTTT. This translates into CASSFRQGYSPLHF. The chain combines TRBV5-6 with TRBJ1-6; 8 bases are shared with TRBD1. The germline gives CDR1 SGHDT, CDR2 YYEEEE. This CDR3 comprises 14 residues. The ends lost 2 bases at V and 8 bases at J; junction bases unmatched: 3.

This clone is judged large. The chain employs TRBV2 and TRBJ1-5; perhaps TRBD1 as D (5 bases). This CDR3 contains 13 residues. Trimming stripped 6 bases from V and 2 bases from J, with 8 bases between. Looked up from germline, CDR1 is SNHLY and CDR2 is FYNNEI. CDR3 bases: TGTGCCAGCAGAGGGGCTCGCAATCAGCCCCAGCATTTT. Protein sequence: CASRGARNQPQHF.

V and J are TRBV4-3 and TRBJ2-5, with D perhaps TRBD2 (6 bases). There are 16 residues in the CDR3. The ends were cut back, 6 bases at V and 4 bases at J, with 21 bases in the middle. The germline CDR1 and CDR2 sequences are LGHNA and YSLEER. The CDR3 region has the DNA TGCGCCAGCAGTCAGCAGGGAGAGGGACTTGGAGAGACCCAGTACTTC. It yields the protein CASSQQGEGLGETQYF.